These T cell receptor beta chains were read from a single sample in a study of T cell repertoires in cytomegalovirus infection. TCRdb ran MiXCR on the reads and lists one entry per CDR3 protein. Of around 550,000 distinct CDR3 sequences in the sample, 26% were seen once. The sequencing sample was made of PBMCs. The source is a human donor in good health (CMV status not recorded). Some clones in this sample may be carry-over from other donors' samples. Both conserved end residues are part of each CDR3. Fields, in order: V gene, J gene, D gene, CDR3 protein. D genes are given only for firm matches.

TRBV5-6	TRBJ2-1	TRBD1	CASSYGTGSDEQFF
TRBV11-3	TRBJ1-2	TRBD1	CASSSGTGIGVNGYTF
TRBV6-5	TRBJ1-1	NA	CASSYLRTLNTEAFF
TRBV3-1	TRBJ1-5	NA	CASSQNGVNQPQHF
TRBV10-3	TRBJ1-5	NA	CAIAWGENQPQHF
TRBV7-2	TRBJ1-6	NA	CASSQATLSTPLHF
TRBV28	TRBJ1-2	NA	CASSFGERGYTF
TRBV20-1	TRBJ2-1	TRBD2	CSASGNYNEQFF
TRBV18	TRBJ1-2	TRBD1	CASSQNGQGADGYTF
TRBV6-2/TRBV6-3	TRBJ2-6	NA	CASSPIGTLTGANVLTF
TRBV7-3	TRBJ1-4	NA	CASSKDGPSTNEKLFF
TRBV7-2	TRBJ2-7	TRBD1	CASSLAGTANYEQYF
TRBV7-8	TRBJ2-7	NA	CASRRGGVAYEQYF
TRBV7-2	TRBJ2-7	NA	CASSLRPGDDSRVQYF
TRBV29-1	TRBJ2-3	NA	CSVERGPWEGDTQYF
TRBV6-2/TRBV6-3	TRBJ1-2	NA	CASSYSRISTGSYGYTF
TRBV7-9	TRBJ2-1	TRBD2	CASSLGLAGGIDTYNEQFF
TRBV7-2	TRBJ2-3	NA	CASSTSTDTQYF
TRBV7-2	TRBJ2-2	TRBD2	CASSLVGTKNTGELFF
TRBV30	TRBJ1-5	NA	CAWSVEVGNQPQHF
TRBV7-2	TRBJ1-5	NA	CASSQQGAQPQHF
TRBV6-1	TRBJ2-1	NA	CASSRTKINNEQFF
TRBV5-4	TRBJ1-2	TRBD1	CASSQVGQGAPGYTF
TRBV10-3	TRBJ2-1	TRBD2	CAIKTSGTPYNEQFF
TRBV7-9	TRBJ1-5	NA	CASSPGVTGMQPQHF
TRBV7-2	TRBJ2-6	TRBD2	CASSLAWREGPLKANVLTF
TRBV4-2	TRBJ2-7	NA	CASSADSGRVMEQYF
TRBV28	TRBJ1-2	TRBD1	CASRTDRGTYGYTF
TRBV7-8	TRBJ2-6	NA	CASSSLALGANVLTF
TRBV12-3/TRBV12-4	TRBJ2-4	TRBD2	CASSSTSASAKNIQYF
TRBV7-2	TRBJ2-5	NA	CASSLGVAIGSETQYF
TRBV7-2	TRBJ1-2	NA	CASSLPGVHGYTF